Presented here are 11 T cell receptor beta chains from one specimen sequenced in a study of cytomegalovirus exposure and HLA in healthy donors. Both 60 Vbeta primers and 13 Jbeta primers went into the PCR. TCRdb's table, derived via immunoSEQ multiplex PCR, lists solely in-frame clones and lacks some. The sample lists more than 100,000 clones; approximately 82% were seen once. The specimen was PBMCs. Receptor source: a middle-aged man in good health and CMV-seronegative.

In nucleotides, the CDR3 is TGTGCCAGCAAGATCCCGGGACAGGCCAGCTCCTACGAGCAGTACTTC. Its protein is CASKIPGQASSYEQYF. V and J are TRBV28 and TRBJ2-7; TRBD1 agrees at 8 bases. The CDR3 length is 16 residues. The germline CDR1 and CDR2 sequences are MDHEN and SYDVKM. Germline trimming cut 7 bases from V and 0 bases from J; bases unmatched to any gene: 11.

The count of this clone is one. The J gene is TRBJ1-5, the V gene TRBV30, with D uncertain. The CDR3 is made up of 13 amino acids. The germline gives CDR1 GTSNPN, CDR2 SVGIG (reference sequence). V was clipped by 0 bases and J by 5 bases, with 8 bases between them. CDR3 nucleotide sequence: TGTGCCTGGAGTGTGGTCCGCGATCAGCCCCAGCATTTT. This translates into CAWSVVRDQPQHF.

This rearrangement joins TRBV5-1 to TRBJ2-1, with TRBD2 matching over 14 bases. Germline V gives CDR1 SGHRS, CDR2 YFSETQ. The CDR3 contains 15 residues. The V segment lost 7 bases and the J segment 9 bases; nucleotides outside the gene matches: 9. CDR3 nucleotide sequence: TGCGCCAGCCGTACCGGGACTAGCGGGAGTGGTGAGCAGTTCTTC. It codes for CASRTGTSGSGEQFF.

The chain joins TRBV5-5 to TRBJ2-6; tentative D call: TRBD1 (5 bases). V was pared by 0 bases and J by 4 bases, with 8 bases between. The CDR3 spans 15 residues. Germline assignment: CDR1 SGHKS and CDR2 YYEKEE (reference sequence). The CDR3 DNA sequence: TGTGCCAGCAGCTTGGATGGGGCGGGGGCCAACGTCCTGACTTTC. As protein: CASSLDGAGANVLTF.

A few counts support this clone. The gene calls are TRBV5-1 and TRBJ1-2; D not certain. Trimming left V 1 base short and J 6 bases short, with 10 bases between. Germline V gene data show CDR1 as SGHRS and CDR2 as YFSETQ. The CDR3 length is 13 residues. The CDR3 DNA reads as TGCGCCAGCAGCTTGTTTGTGGGCCATGGCTACACCTTC. This gives the protein CASSLFVGHGYTF.

The chain employs TRBV11-3 and TRBJ1-1; 8 positions match TRBD1. Germline CDR1 is SGHNT and CDR2 is YENEEA. Trimming at V came to 4 bases and at J to 5 bases, leaving 3 bases not matched to a gene. The CDR3 is 13 amino acids. The CDR3 coding sequence is TGTGCCAGCAGCTGGACAGGGTTAACTGAAGCTTTCTTT. This translates into CASSWTGLTEAFF. Full variable domain (outside the CDR3, taken from reference TRBV11-3 and TRBJ1-1): EAGVVQSPRYKIIEKKQPVAFWCNPISGHNTLYWYLQNLGQGPELLIRYENEEAVDDSQLPKDRFSAERLKGVDSTLKIQPAELGDSAVYLCASSWTGLTEAFFGQGTRLTVV.

V and J are TRBV7-8 and TRBJ2-1; 9 bases line up with TRBD2. In germline, CDR1 is SGHVS, CDR2 FQNEAQ. The J segment lost 2 bases and the V segment lost 2 bases, leaving 10 bases of the junction unmatched. This CDR3 spans 18 amino acids. The DNA for the CDR3 is TGTGCCAGCAGCTTAAGTTGGGGCGGGACTAGCACCTACAATGAGCAGTTCTTC. This codes for CASSLSWGGTSTYNEQFF.

This chain uses TRBV5-8 with TRBJ1-5, with TRBD1 matching over 9 bases. Unmatched junction bases numbered 6, after V lost 1 base and J lost 1 base. Germline V CDR1 and CDR2: SGHTS, YDEGEE. This CDR3 is built from 17 residues. DNA of the CDR3: TGTGCCAGCAGCTTGCTCCCACAGGGGGCAAGCAATCAGCCCCAGCATTTT. Translation: CASSLLPQGASNQPQHF.

The CDR3 nucleotides read TGTGCCAGCAGTCAGGGGGCATCGAACACCGGGGAGCTGTTTTTT. Translating gives CASSQGASNTGELFF. The rearrangement uses TRBV9 and TRBJ2-2; 8 bases are a match to TRBD1. CDR1 and CDR2 from the germline V gene are SGDLS and YYNGEE. The V segment lost 5 bases and the J segment 0 bases; nucleotides outside the gene matches: 3. The CDR3 is 15 amino acids. Full variable domain (remainder filled in from reference TRBV9 and TRBJ2-2): DSGVTQTPKHLITATGQRVTLRCSPRSGDLSVYWYQQSLDQGLQFLIQYYNGEERAKGNILERFSAQQFPDLHSELNLSSLELGDSALYFCASSQGASNTGELFFGEGSRLTVL.

The chain combines TRBV7-2 with TRBJ1-1, with a weak D call TRBD1 (5 bases). Germline values: CDR1 SGHTA, CDR2 FQGNSA. Trimming took 1 base from V and 5 from J, leaving 11 bases between them. The CDR3 sequence is 14 residues long. The CDR3 loop reads CASSLVPGGTEAFF. The CDR3 DNA reads TGTGCCAGCAGCTTAGTGCCGGGGGGTACTGAAGCTTTCTTT.

V usage is TRBV25-1 and J usage is TRBJ1-5, with D uncertain. Trimming stripped 1 base from V and 3 bases from J, with 7 bases between. Germline CDR1 MGHDK, CDR2 SYGVNS. This CDR3 has 14 amino acids. CDR3 sequence: CASSEFALNQPQHF. DNA for the CDR3: TGTGCCAGCAGTGAATTCGCACTCAATCAGCCCCAGCATTTT. Combining the CDR3 with reference TRBV25-1 and TRBJ1-5 gives the whole variable domain EADIYQTPRYLVIGTGKKITLECSQTMGHDKMYWYQQDPGMELHLIHYSYGVNSTEKGDLSSESTVSRIRTEHFPLTLESARPSHTSQYLCASSEFALNQPQHFGDGTRLSIL.